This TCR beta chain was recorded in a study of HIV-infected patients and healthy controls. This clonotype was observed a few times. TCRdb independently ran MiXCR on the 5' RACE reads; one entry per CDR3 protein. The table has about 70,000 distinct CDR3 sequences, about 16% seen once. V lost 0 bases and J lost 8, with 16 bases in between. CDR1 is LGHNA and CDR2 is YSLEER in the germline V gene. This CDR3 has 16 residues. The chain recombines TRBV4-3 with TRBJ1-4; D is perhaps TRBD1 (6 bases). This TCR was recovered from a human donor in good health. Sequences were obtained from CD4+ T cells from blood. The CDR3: CASSQDRVSRGEKLFF. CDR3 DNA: TGCGCCAGCAGCCAAGATAGGGTTAGCAGGGGCGAAAAACTGTTTTTT.